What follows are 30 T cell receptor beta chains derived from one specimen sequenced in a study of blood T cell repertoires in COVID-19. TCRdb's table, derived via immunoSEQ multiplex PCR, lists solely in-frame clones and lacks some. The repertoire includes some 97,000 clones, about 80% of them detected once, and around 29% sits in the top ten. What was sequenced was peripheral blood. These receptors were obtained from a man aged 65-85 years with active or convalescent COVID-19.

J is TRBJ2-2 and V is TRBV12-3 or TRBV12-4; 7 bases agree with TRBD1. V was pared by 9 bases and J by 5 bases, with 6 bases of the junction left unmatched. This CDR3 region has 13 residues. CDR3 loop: CASSGGRTGELFF. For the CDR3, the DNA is TGTGCCAGTTCAGGGGGTCGGACCGGGGAGCTGTTTTTT.

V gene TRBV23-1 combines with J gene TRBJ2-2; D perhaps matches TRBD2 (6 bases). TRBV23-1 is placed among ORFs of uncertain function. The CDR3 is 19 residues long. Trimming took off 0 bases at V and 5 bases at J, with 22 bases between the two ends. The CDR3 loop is CASSQSLRTGVVTTGELFF. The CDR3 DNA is TGCGCCAGCAGTCAATCTTTGCGGACGGGAGTGGTAACAACCGGGGAGCTGTTTTTT.

The CDR3 DNA reads TGCAGTGCTAGTCCCTTTGGGGGGCTAGCGGGTCGGGATACGCAGTATTTT. Translating it yields CSASPFGGLAGRDTQYF. V gene TRBV20-1 combines with J gene TRBJ2-3; 8 bases are shared with TRBD2. CDR3 length: 17 amino acids. V was pared by 3 bases and J by 6 bases, with 17 bases of the junction left unmatched. Germline V gene data show CDR1 as DFQATT and CDR2 as SNEGSKA (reference sequence).

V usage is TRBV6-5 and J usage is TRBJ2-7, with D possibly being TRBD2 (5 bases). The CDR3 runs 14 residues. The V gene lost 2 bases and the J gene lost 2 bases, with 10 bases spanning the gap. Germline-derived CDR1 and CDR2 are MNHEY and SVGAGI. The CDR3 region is CASSYGERPYEQYF. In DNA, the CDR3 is TGTGCCAGCAGTTACGGGGAGCGACCCTACGAGCAGTACTTC.

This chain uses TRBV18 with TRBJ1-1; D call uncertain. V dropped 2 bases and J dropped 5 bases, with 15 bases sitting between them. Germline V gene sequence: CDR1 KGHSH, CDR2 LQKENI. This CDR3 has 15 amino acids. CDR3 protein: CASSPVRRGKTEAFF. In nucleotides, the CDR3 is TGTGCCAGCTCACCAGTACGACGGGGTAAGACTGAAGCTTTCTTT.

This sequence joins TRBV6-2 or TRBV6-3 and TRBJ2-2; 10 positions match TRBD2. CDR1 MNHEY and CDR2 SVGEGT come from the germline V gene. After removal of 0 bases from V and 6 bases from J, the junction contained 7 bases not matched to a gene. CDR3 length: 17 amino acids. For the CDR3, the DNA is TGTGCCAGCAGTTACTCGAGTCTAGCGGGAGTTTCCGGGGAGCTGTTTTTT. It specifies CASSYSSLAGVSGELFF.

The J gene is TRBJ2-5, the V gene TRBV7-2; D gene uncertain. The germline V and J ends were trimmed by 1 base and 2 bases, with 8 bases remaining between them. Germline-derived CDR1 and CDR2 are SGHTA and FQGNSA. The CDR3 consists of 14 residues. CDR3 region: CASSLGQNQETQYF. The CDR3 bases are TGTGCCAGCAGCTTAGGGCAGAATCAAGAGACCCAGTACTTC.

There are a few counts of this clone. The CDR3 DNA reads TGTGCCAGCAGCTTGAACAGGGACACTGAAGCTTTCTTT. Amino acids: CASSLNRDTEAFF. The rearrangement links TRBV5-5 to TRBJ1-1; the D gene is possibly TRBD1 (6 bases). V lost 1 base and J 3 bases, leaving 7 bases between the germline ends. This CDR3 spans 13 amino acids. Looked up from germline, CDR1 is SGHKS and CDR2 is YYEKEE (reference sequence).

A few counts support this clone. The CDR3 reads CASSSIDRPLNYGYTF. The CDR3 DNA reads as TGTGCCAGCAGCTCCATCGACAGGCCTCTTAACTATGGCTACACCTTC. The rearrangement joins TRBV11-3 to TRBJ1-2, with D possibly being TRBD1 (6 bases). The CDR3 is made up of 16 amino acids. V lost 4 bases to trimming and J lost 1 base, with 16 bases between them. CDR1 and CDR2 from the germline V gene are SGHNT and YENEEA.

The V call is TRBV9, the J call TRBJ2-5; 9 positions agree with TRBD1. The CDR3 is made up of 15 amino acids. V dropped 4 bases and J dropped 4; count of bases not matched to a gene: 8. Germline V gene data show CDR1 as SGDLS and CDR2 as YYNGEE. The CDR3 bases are TGTGCCAGCAGCAAACGACAGGGGGAAGGAGAGACCCAGTACTTC. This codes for CASSKRQGEGETQYF.

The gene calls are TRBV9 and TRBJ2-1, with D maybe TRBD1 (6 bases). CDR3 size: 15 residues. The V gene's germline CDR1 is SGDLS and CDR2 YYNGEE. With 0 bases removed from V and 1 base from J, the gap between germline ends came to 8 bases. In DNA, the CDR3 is TGTGCCAGCAGCGTAGCGGACAGTTCCTACAATGAGCAGTTCTTC. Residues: CASSVADSSYNEQFF.

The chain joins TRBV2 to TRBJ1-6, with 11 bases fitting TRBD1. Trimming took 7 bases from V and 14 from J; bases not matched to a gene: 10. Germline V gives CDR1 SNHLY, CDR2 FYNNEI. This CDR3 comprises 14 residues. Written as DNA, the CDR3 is TGTGCCAGCAATACAGGGACAGGGGGGAGAACCCTCCACTTT. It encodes CASNTGTGGRTLHF.

CDR3 in DNA: TGTGCCAGCAGCCAGGGGGCACGGGAGCAGTTCTTC. This encodes CASSQGAREQFF. The chain has TRBV3-1 (or the pseudogene TRBV3-2) and TRBJ2-1; possible D gene TRBD1, 6 bases. The CDR3 contains 12 residues. Germline CDR1 LGHDT, CDR2 YNNKEL (reference sequence). Trimming shortened V by 3 bases and J by 10 bases, and 10 bases separated the two germline ends.

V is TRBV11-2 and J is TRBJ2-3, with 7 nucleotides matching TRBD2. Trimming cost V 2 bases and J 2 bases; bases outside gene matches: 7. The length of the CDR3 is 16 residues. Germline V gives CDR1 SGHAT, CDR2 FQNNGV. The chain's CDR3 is CASSLYLAEYTDTQYF. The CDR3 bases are TGTGCCAGCAGCTTATATCTAGCGGAGTACACAGATACGCAGTATTTT. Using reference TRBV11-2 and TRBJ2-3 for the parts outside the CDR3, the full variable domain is EAGVAQSPRYKIIEKRQSVAFWCNPISGHATLYWYQQILGQGPKLLIQFQNNGVVDDSQLPKDRFSAERLKGVDSTLKIQPAKLEDSAVYLCASSLYLAEYTDTQYFGPGTRLTVL.

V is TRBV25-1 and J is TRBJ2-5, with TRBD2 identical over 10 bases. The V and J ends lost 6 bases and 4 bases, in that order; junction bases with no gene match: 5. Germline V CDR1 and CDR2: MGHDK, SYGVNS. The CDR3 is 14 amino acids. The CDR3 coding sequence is TGTGCCAGCAGGTCTAGCGGGGGCCGAGAGACCCAGTACTTC. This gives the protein CASRSSGGRETQYF.

The CDR3 protein is CAWSVTGGDEQYF. DNA of the CDR3: TGTGCCTGGAGTGTAACAGGGGGCGACGAGCAGTACTTC. The rearrangement links TRBV30 to TRBJ2-7, with TRBD1 matching over 9 bases. V shed 0 bases and J 5 bases; nucleotides not matched to a gene: 2. The germline V gene encodes CDR1 GTSNPN and CDR2 SVGIG (reference sequence). CDR3 length: 13 residues.

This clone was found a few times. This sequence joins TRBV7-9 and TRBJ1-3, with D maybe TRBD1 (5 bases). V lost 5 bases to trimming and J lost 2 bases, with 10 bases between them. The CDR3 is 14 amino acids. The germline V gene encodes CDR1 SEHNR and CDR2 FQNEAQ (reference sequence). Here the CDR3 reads CASSKDSTGNTIYF. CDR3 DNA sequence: TGTGCCAGCAGCAAAGACAGCACTGGAAACACCATATATTTT.

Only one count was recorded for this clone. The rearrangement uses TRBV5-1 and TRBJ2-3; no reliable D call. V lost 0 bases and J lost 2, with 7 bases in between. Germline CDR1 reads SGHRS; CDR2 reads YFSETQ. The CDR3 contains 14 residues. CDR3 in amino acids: CASSLASVTDTQYF. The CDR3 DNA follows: TGCGCCAGCAGCTTGGCCAGTGTCACAGATACGCAGTATTTT.

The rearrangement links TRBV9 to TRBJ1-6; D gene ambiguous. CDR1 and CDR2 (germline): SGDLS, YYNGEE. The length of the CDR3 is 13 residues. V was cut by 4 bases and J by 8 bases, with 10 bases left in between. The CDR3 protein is CASSPRRDSPLHF. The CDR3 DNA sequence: TGTGCCAGCAGCCCCCGGAGGGATTCACCCCTCCACTTT. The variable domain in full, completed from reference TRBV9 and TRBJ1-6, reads DSGVTQTPKHLITATGQRVTLRCSPRSGDLSVYWYQQSLDQGLQFLIQYYNGEERAKGNILERFSAQQFPDLHSELNLSSLELGDSALYFCASSPRRDSPLHFGNGTRLTVT.

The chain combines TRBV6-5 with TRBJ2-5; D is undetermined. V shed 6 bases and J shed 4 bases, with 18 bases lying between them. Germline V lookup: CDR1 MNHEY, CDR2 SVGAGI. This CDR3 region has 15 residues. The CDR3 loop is CASSPVRALIETQYF. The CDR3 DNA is TGTGCCAGCAGCCCCGTCAGAGCGCTTATAGAGACCCAGTACTTC.

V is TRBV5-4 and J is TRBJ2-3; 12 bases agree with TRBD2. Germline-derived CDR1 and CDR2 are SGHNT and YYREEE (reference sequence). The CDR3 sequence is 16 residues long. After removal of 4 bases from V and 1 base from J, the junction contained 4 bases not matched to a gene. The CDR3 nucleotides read TGTGCCAGCAGCCCTAGCGGGAGGGCGGGCACAGATACGCAGTATTTT. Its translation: CASSPSGRAGTDTQYF.

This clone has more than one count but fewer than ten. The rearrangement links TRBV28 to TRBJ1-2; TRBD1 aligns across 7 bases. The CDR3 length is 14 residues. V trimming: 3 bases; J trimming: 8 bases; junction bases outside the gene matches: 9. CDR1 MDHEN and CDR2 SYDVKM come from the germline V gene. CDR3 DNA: TGTGCCAGCAGTTTTGTTGTGCCACAGGGGGGCTACACCTTC. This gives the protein CASSFVVPQGGYTF.

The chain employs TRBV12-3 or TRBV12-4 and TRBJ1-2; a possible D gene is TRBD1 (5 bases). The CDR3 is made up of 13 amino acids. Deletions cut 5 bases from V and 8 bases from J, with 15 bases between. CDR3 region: CASSPTESVGYTF. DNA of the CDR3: TGTGCCAGCAGTCCGACAGAATCAGTGGGCTACACCTTC.

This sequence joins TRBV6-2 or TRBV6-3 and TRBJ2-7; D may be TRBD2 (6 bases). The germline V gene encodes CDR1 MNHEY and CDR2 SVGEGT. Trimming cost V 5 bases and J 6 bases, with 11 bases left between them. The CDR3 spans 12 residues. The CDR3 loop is CASSGGVLEQYF. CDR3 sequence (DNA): TGTGCCAGCAGTGGAGGGGTCCTCGAGCAGTACTTC.

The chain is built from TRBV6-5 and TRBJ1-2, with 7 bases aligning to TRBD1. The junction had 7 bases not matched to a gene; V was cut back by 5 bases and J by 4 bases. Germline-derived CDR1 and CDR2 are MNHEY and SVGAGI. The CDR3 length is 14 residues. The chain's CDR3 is CASSRTGSSYGYTF. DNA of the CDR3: TGTGCCAGCAGTAGGACAGGATCCAGCTATGGCTACACCTTC.

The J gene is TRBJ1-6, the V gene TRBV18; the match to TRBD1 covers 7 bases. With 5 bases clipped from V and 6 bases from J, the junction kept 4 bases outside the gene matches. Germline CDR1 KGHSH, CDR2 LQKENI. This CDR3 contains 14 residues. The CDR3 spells CASSSRDSNSPLHF. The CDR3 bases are TGTGCCAGCTCATCCCGGGACAGTAATTCACCCCTCCACTTT.

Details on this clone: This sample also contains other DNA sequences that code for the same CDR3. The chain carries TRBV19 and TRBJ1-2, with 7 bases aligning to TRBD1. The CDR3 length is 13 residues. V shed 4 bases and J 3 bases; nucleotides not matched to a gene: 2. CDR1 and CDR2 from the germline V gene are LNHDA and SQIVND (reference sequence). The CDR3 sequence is CASSTTGDYGYTF. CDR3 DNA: TGTGCCAGTAGTACCACAGGGGACTATGGCTACACCTTC.

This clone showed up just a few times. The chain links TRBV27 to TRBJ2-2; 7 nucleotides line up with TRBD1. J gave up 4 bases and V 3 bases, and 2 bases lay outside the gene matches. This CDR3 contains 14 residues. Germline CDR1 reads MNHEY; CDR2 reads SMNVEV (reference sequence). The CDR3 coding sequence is TGTGCCAGCAGTTTGGCAGGGGGCACCGGGGAGCTGTTTTTT. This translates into CASSLAGGTGELFF.

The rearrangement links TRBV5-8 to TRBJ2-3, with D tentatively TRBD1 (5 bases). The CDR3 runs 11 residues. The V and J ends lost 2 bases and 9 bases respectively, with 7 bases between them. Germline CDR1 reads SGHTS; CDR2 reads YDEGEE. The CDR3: CASSFKGTQYF. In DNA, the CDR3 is TGTGCCAGCAGCTTCAAGGGGACGCAGTATTTT.

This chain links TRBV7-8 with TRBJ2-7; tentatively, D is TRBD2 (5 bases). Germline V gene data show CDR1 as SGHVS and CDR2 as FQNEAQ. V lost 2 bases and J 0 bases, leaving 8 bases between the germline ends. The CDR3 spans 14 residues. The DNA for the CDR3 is TGTGCCAGCAGCTTACTGGGGAGCTCCTACGAGCAGTACTTC. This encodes CASSLLGSSYEQYF.